A selection of T cell receptor beta chains follows, all from one sample in a study of read filtering for tumor transcriptome and immune sequencing. In TCRdb, the reads were re-called with MiXCR into one record per CDR3 protein. This sample carries 62,000 or so distinct CDR3 sequences, around 13% of them seen once, and the ten largest clones take about 44%. Material for sequencing was a population of CD138-negative cells sorted from bone marrow. Receptor source: a donor at least 40 years old with multiple myeloma. CDR3s include the opening cysteine and the closing phenylalanine or tryptophan. Fields, in order: V gene, D gene, J gene, clone size, CDR3 protein, CDR3 DNA. A D gene is named only where the DNA matches it firmly. Not all rows give a size; the values are once, few, many and, for expanded clones, a class.

>TRBV28|-|TRBJ2-7|many
CASGHPTTDEQYF
TGTGCCAGCGGACACCCAACCACCGACGAGCAGTACTTC
>TRBV12-5|-|TRBJ2-7|many
CASGLVAGTHDGQYF
TGTGCTAGTGGTTTGGTAGCAGGGACCCACGATGGGCAGTACTTC
>TRBV20-1|-|TRBJ1-5|many
CSAKKYRASNQPQHF
TGCAGTGCTAAAAAGTACAGGGCTAGCAATCAGCCCCAGCATTTT
>TRBV6-2/TRBV6-3|TRBD2|TRBJ2-7|-
CASSLLAREQYF
TGTGCCAGCAGTTTACTAGCGAGAGAGCAGTACTTC
>TRBV28|-|TRBJ1-5|-
CASSPPDIQPQHF
TGTGCCAGCAGTCCCCCGGATATTCAGCCCCAGCATTTT
>TRBV7-9|-|TRBJ2-1|many
CASSFQGSRDNEQFF
TGTGCCAGCAGCTTTCAGGGGTCCAGGGACAATGAGCAGTTCTTC
>TRBV15|TRBD2|TRBJ2-1|many
CATSRTSGRHGQFF
TGTGCCACCAGCAGAACTAGCGGGAGGCATGGGCAGTTCTTC
>TRBV27|TRBD1|TRBJ2-7|-
CASSLRGQGAGSYEQYF
TGTGCCAGCAGTTTACGCGGCCAGGGGGCTGGTAGTTACGAGCAGTACTTC
>TRBV15|-|TRBJ1-2|-
CATSRDNSYGYTF
TGTGCCACCAGCAGAGACAACTCCTATGGCTACACCTTC
>TRBV20-1|-|TRBJ2-7|many
CSANDPTAYEQYF
TGCAGTGCTAACGACCCAACCGCTTACGAGCAGTACTTC
>TRBV7-2|TRBD2|TRBJ2-3|many
CASSFSGRGGTDTQYF
TGTGCCAGCAGCTTTAGCGGGAGGGGAGGGACAGATACGCAGTATTTT
>TRBV7-2|TRBD1|TRBJ2-7|few
CASSLTAQGARGQYF
TGTGCCAGCAGCTTAACGGCTCAGGGGGCTAGGGGGCAGTACTTC
>TRBV10-3|-|TRBJ1-1|many
CAISESPGGQGGRTEAFF
TGTGCCATCAGTGAGTCGCCCGGGGGGCAGGGTGGTAGGACTGAAGCTTTCTTT
>TRBV4-3|-|TRBJ1-4|many
CASSQDLGGGSNNEKLFF
TGCGCCAGCAGCCAAGATCTGGGAGGGGGATCCAATAATGAAAAACTGTTTTTT
>TRBV2|TRBD2|TRBJ2-7|-
CASRALAGFYEQYF
TGTGCCAGCAGGGCATTAGCGGGATTCTACGAGCAGTACTTC
>TRBV28|-|TRBJ1-1|many
CASSQTAGSTEAFF
TGTGCCAGCAGTCAGACCGCGGGTAGCACTGAAGCTTTCTTT
>TRBV29-1|-|TRBJ2-6|many
CSVEERQPTSSGANVLTF
TGCAGCGTTGAAGAGAGGCAGCCGACCAGCTCTGGGGCCAACGTCCTGACTTTC
>TRBV13|TRBD2|TRBJ2-7|-
CASSLGTKTTSGTYEQYF
TGTGCCAGCAGCTTAGGAACGAAGACGACTAGCGGAACCTACGAGCAGTACTTC
>TRBV29-1|-|TRBJ2-1|many
CSVPDLSSYNEQFF
TGCAGCGTCCCGGACCTCAGCTCCTACAATGAGCAGTTCTTC
>TRBV5-1|TRBD1|TRBJ2-1|-
CASSIGQGALDEQFF
TGCGCCAGCAGCATCGGACAGGGGGCTTTGGATGAGCAGTTCTTC
>TRBV24-1|TRBD2|TRBJ2-1|few
CATSDLWREGQYNEQFF
TGTGCCACCAGTGATTTGTGGCGGGAGGGCCAGTACAATGAGCAGTTCTTC
>TRBV7-9|TRBD1|TRBJ1-5|many
CASSLAGQAKNQPQHF
TGTGCCAGCAGCTTAGCCGGACAGGCGAAGAATCAGCCCCAGCATTTT
>TRBV11-2|-|TRBJ2-7|many
CASSLAWTVTYEQYF
TGTGCCAGCAGCTTAGCCTGGACAGTTACCTACGAGCAGTACTTC
>TRBV29-1|TRBD1|TRBJ2-5|many
CSVRTGRETQYF
TGCAGCGTGAGGACAGGGCGAGAGACCCAGTACTTC
>TRBV12-3/TRBV12-4|-|TRBJ1-1|few
CASSLTGRVGTEAFF
TGTGCCAGCAGTTTAACGGGCAGGGTAGGGACTGAAGCTTTCTTT
>TRBV3-1|-|TRBJ2-7|few
CASGQEPIPSYEQYF
TGTGCCAGCGGCCAAGAACCGATACCCTCCTACGAGCAGTACTTC
>TRBV29-1|-|TRBJ2-5|few
CGVAQSLQETQYF
TGCGGCGTCGCACAGAGCCTCCAAGAGACCCAGTACTTC
>TRBV28|-|TRBJ2-7|once
CTSGRPQGSSYEQYF
TGTACCAGCGGACGACCCCAGGGAAGCTCCTACGAGCAGTACTTC
>TRBV7-9|-|TRBJ2-7|-
CASSLASGVDEQYF
TGTGCCAGCAGCTTAGCGTCGGGAGTGGACGAGCAGTACTTC
>TRBV12-3/TRBV12-4|TRBD1|TRBJ1-2|many
CASRPTGEYYGYTF
TGTGCCAGCAGACCGACAGGGGAGTACTATGGCTACACCTTC
>TRBV20-1|TRBD2|TRBJ2-5|few
CSGTSGTSETQYF
TGCAGTGGCACTAGCGGGACCTCAGAGACCCAGTACTTC